These 24 T cell receptor beta chains were all obtained from the same sample, sequenced in a study of chemoradiotherapy in HPV16-positive cancers. Sequencing used immunoSEQ multiplex PCR; TCRdb keeps in-frame clones, though not all of them. In the table there are some 9,900 clones, 80% to 85% of which are singletons. This specimen was tumor tissue, taken from a patient who underwent chemoradiotherapy. These receptors came from a human donor with HPV-associated anogenital cancer.

V is TRBV2 and J is TRBJ1-3; D is unresolved. The CDR3 length is 12 residues. Germline assignment: CDR1 SNHLY and CDR2 FYNNEI. V was shortened by 9 bases and J by 1 base, with 7 bases between the two germline ends. The CDR3: CASRGSGNTIYF. The CDR3 DNA reads TGTGCCAGTCGGGGTTCTGGAAACACCATATATTTT.

V is TRBV30 and J is TRBJ2-7; no clear D. Germline V gene lookup returns CDR1 GTSNPN and CDR2 SVGIG (reference sequence). The V end lost 3 bases, the J end lost 0 bases, and 12 bases lay between the germline ends. The CDR3 covers 14 residues. The CDR3 region has the DNA TGTGCCTGGAGCCCCGGACGGAGCTCCTACGAGCAGTACTTC. The encoded protein is CAWSPGRSSYEQYF.

The chain combines TRBV30 with TRBJ2-7, with D possibly called TRBD1 or TRBD2 (5 bases each). CDR1 GTSNPN and CDR2 SVGIG come from the germline V gene (reference sequence). CDR3 size: 14 residues. V was clipped by 0 bases and J by 3 bases, with 12 bases between them. The CDR3 spells CAWSVSGADYEQYF. CDR3 nucleotides: TGTGCCTGGAGTGTATCCGGGGCCGACTACGAGCAGTACTTC.

This clone has only a few counts. CDR3: CASSSPSTGVNEQFF. For the CDR3, the DNA is TGTGCCAGCAGCTCCCCCTCCACGGGGGTAAATGAGCAGTTCTTC. This chain connects TRBV7-9 to TRBJ2-1; tentative D call: TRBD2 (6 bases). The CDR3 sequence is 15 residues long. Germline CDR1 and CDR2: SEHNR and FQNEAQ (reference sequence). V gave up 4 bases and J gave up 7 bases, with 17 bases separating them.

In its sample, this clone was seen once. The CDR3, as DNA: TGTGCCAGCAGCTTAGAGGGCATAAGCTCCTACGAGCAGTACTTC. Its protein is CASSLEGISSYEQYF. The chain has TRBV7-2 and TRBJ2-5; D is ambiguous. The J call is in doubt because the DNA end fits TRBJ2-7 better. The CDR3 consists of 15 residues. Germline CDR1 is SGHTA and CDR2 is FQGNSA.

The V call is TRBV30, the J call TRBJ2-3, with TRBD2 as a possible D gene (6 bases). The V gene's germline CDR1 is GTSNPN and CDR2 SVGIG (reference sequence). Trimming shortened V by 5 bases and J by 1 base, and 19 bases separated the two germline ends. This CDR3 spans 16 amino acids. CDR3 sequence reads: CAWFLGAQRGTDTQYF. The CDR3 DNA sequence: TGTGCCTGGTTCCTTGGGGCACAGCGGGGCACAGATACGCAGTATTTT.

The chain combines TRBV7-3 with TRBJ1-1; D gene unclear. V lost 1 base to trimming and J lost 1 base, with 4 bases between them. The CDR3 runs to 13 residues. CDR1 and CDR2 from the germline V gene are SGHTA and FQGTGA. CDR3 sequence reads: CASSLRPNTEAFF. The CDR3 DNA sequence: TGTGCCAGCAGCTTAAGACCGAACACTGAAGCTTTCTTT.

V gene TRBV7-3 combines with J gene TRBJ2-2; D is tentatively TRBD1 or TRBD2 (6 bases each). Between the trimmed V and J ends, which lost 5 bases and 4 bases, there was a span of 17 bases. Germline CDR1 reads SGHTA; CDR2 reads FQGTGA. This CDR3 is 16 amino acids long. This chain's CDR3 is CASSPARGAVTGELFF. CDR3 DNA sequence: TGTGCCAGCAGCCCAGCAAGGGGGGCCGTCACCGGGGAGCTGTTTTTT. Complete variable domain (other parts from reference TRBV7-3 and TRBJ2-2): GAGVSQTPSNKVTEKGKYVELRCDPISGHTALYWYRQSLGQGPEFLIYFQGTGAADDSGLPNDRFFAVRPEGSVSTLKIQRTERGDSAVYLCASSPARGAVTGELFFGEGSRLTVL.

This clone was recorded only once. V is TRBV28 and J is TRBJ2-2, with D perhaps matching TRBD2 (5 bases). CDR3 size: 15 residues. CDR1 MDHEN and CDR2 SYDVKM come from the germline V gene. V dropped 6 bases and J dropped 4 bases, with 15 bases sitting between them. CDR3 sequence reads: CASRTQLRATGELFF. The CDR3 DNA sequence: TGTGCCAGCAGGACCCAATTGAGGGCCACCGGGGAGCTGTTTTTT. Looking up the rest from reference TRBV28 and TRBJ2-2 gives the full variable domain: DVKVTQSSRYLVKRTGEKVFLECVQDMDHENMFWYRQDPGLGLRLIYFSYDVKMKEKGDIPEGYSVSREKKERFSLILESASTNQTSMYLCASRTQLRATGELFFGEGSRLTVL.

CDR3 loop: CASSLGTLRRTNYGYTF. The CDR3 DNA reads TGTGCCAGCAGCTTAGGGACCCTCAGGCGGACTAACTATGGCTACACCTTC. The chain combines TRBV13 with TRBJ1-2; D is uncertain. V was clipped by 0 bases and J by 0 bases, with 14 bases between them. The CDR3 length is 17 residues. Germline V gene data show CDR1 as PRHDT and CDR2 as FYEKMQ (reference sequence).

V usage is TRBV19 and J usage is TRBJ1-6; D gene uncertain. V dropped 10 bases and J dropped 1 base, with 23 bases sitting between them. This CDR3 contains 18 residues. CDR1 is LNHDA, CDR2 SQIVND, per germline (reference sequence). CDR3 sequence reads: CATSRGVGLGSYNSPLHF. CDR3 bases: TGTGCCACCTCCCGCGGGGTTGGCCTGGGATCCTATAATTCACCCCTCCACTTT.

J is TRBJ1-1 and V is TRBV7-9, with D unresolved. V was trimmed by 8 bases and J by 4 bases, leaving 26 bases between them. CDR1 is SEHNR and CDR2 is FQNEAQ in the germline V gene (reference sequence). The CDR3 has 17 residues. This CDR3 reads CASGSLRSMGQSTEAFF. In nucleotides, the CDR3 is TGTGCCAGCGGTTCCCTCAGGTCCATGGGTCAGAGCACTGAAGCTTTCTTT.

The V call is TRBV28, the J call TRBJ1-2, with D unclear. The CDR3 length is 11 residues. Germline V gives CDR1 MDHEN, CDR2 SYDVKM. The V end was cut by 7 bases, the J end by 8 bases, with 11 bases between. The CDR3 loop reads CASKASRGYTF. CDR3 DNA sequence: TGTGCCAGCAAAGCCAGCCGGGGCTACACCTTC.

This clone was detected only a few times. This chain uses TRBV25-1 with TRBJ2-5; D unclear. The CDR3 is 13 residues long. The germline CDR1 and CDR2 sequences are MGHDK and SYGVNS. With 3 bases removed from V and 5 bases from J, the gap between germline ends came to 10 bases. The CDR3 bases are TGTGCCAGCAGTGAGTCCGTTAGGGAGACCCAGTACTTC. Its translation is CASSESVRETQYF. Full variable domain (outside the CDR3, taken from reference TRBV25-1 and TRBJ2-5): EADIYQTPRYLVIGTGKKITLECSQTMGHDKMYWYQQDPGMELHLIHYSYGVNSTEKGDLSSESTVSRIRTEHFPLTLESARPSHTSQYLCASSESVRETQYFGPGTRLLVL.

The gene calls are TRBV4-1 and TRBJ1-5, with a weak D call TRBD1 (6 bases). This CDR3 has 13 amino acids. Germline loops: CDR1 MGHRA, CDR2 YSYEKL. The ends were cut back, 8 bases at V and 3 bases at J, with 11 bases in the middle. The CDR3 DNA reads as TGCGCCAGCGCGGGACACCTCAATCAGCCCCAGCATTTT. Translated, it gives CASAGHLNQPQHF.

The J gene is TRBJ1-2, the V gene TRBV28; D perhaps matches TRBD1 (6 bases). Trimming removed 5 bases from V and 4 bases from J, with 14 bases in between. The CDR3 contains 14 residues. Looked up from germline, CDR1 is MDHEN and CDR2 is SYDVKM. The CDR3 sequence is CASSAQDRTYGYTF. The CDR3 DNA follows: TGTGCCAGCAGTGCTCAAGACAGGACCTATGGCTACACCTTC.

The chain is built from TRBV19 and TRBJ1-2; D gene unclear. This CDR3 region has 13 residues. Between the trimmed V and J ends, which lost 2 bases and 4 bases, there was a span of 8 bases. Per germline, CDR1 LNHDA and CDR2 SQIVND (reference sequence). In nucleotides, the CDR3 is TGTGCCAGTAGTATATCTCGGACCTATGGCTACACCTTC. This codes for CASSISRTYGYTF.

Worth noting for this clone: Other DNA sequences of this sample code for an identical CDR3. The J gene is TRBJ2-7, the V gene TRBV5-1, with D uncertain. Germline CDR1 reads SGHRS; CDR2 reads YFSETQ. CDR3 length equals 14 residues. V was trimmed by 0 bases and J by 1 base, leaving 8 bases between them. CDR3 nucleotides: TGCGCCAGCAGCTTGGATGGTCAGTCCTACGAGCAGTACTTC. This gives the protein CASSLDGQSYEQYF.

By its share, this clone is medium-sized (0.01 to 0.1%). The chain carries TRBV29-1 and TRBJ2-7, with 8 nucleotides matching TRBD2. The CDR3 has 16 residues. The V segment lost 3 bases and the J segment 6 bases; nucleotides outside the gene matches: 16. Germline loops: CDR1 SQVTM, CDR2 ANQGSEA. The CDR3 DNA sequence: TGCAGCGTTGAGGTAGCGGGACTCAGCTCTCGGGTCGAGCAGTACTTC. Protein sequence: CSVEVAGLSSRVEQYF.

This clone is medium-sized in the sample. The chain recombines TRBV5-1 with TRBJ2-2, with a possible D match to TRBD1 (6 bases). The ends were cut back, 4 bases at V and 1 base at J, with 11 bases in the middle. This CDR3 is 15 amino acids long. Germline V gene data show CDR1 as SGHRS and CDR2 as YFSETQ. CDR3 sequence: CASSLDSGNTGELFF. The CDR3 region has the DNA TGCGCCAGCAGCCTGGACAGTGGGAACACCGGGGAGCTGTTTTTT.

The CDR3 DNA reads as TGTGCCAGTAGCCTACCCTGGGCTTATAGCAATCAGCCCCAGCATTTT. Protein: CASSLPWAYSNQPQHF. V usage is TRBV19 and J usage is TRBJ1-5, with D uncertain. Trimming stripped 6 bases from V and 0 bases from J, with 15 bases between. In germline, CDR1 is LNHDA, CDR2 SQIVND (reference sequence). This CDR3 contains 16 residues.

The chain combines TRBV28 with TRBJ1-2, with 9 bases that match TRBD1. In germline, CDR1 is MDHEN, CDR2 SYDVKM. This CDR3 has 13 residues. The V gene end was trimmed by 4 bases and the J gene end by 8 bases; junction bases not matched to a gene: 5. The CDR3 sequence: CASSWGDRAGYTF. CDR3 DNA sequence: TGTGCCAGCAGTTGGGGGGACAGGGCCGGCTACACCTTC.

This clone was counted a single time. The chain couples TRBV25-1 to TRBJ1-1; D gene unclear. This CDR3 region has 13 residues. CDR1 and CDR2 from the germline V gene are MGHDK and SYGVNS. V was pared by 3 bases and J by 4 bases, with 9 bases between. CDR3 bases: TGTGCCAGCAGTGATCAAGGTCGCACTGAAGCTTTCTTT. Translating it yields CASSDQGRTEAFF.

This chain links TRBV28 with TRBJ1-6; D is unresolved. V gave up 3 bases and J gave up 6 bases, with 12 bases separating them. The CDR3 totals 15 residues. The germline CDR1 and CDR2 sequences are MDHEN and SYDVKM. This CDR3 is CASSLSDPFNSPLHF. The CDR3, as DNA: TGTGCCAGCAGTTTGTCGGACCCCTTTAATTCACCCCTCCACTTT.